A selection of T cell receptor beta chains follows, all from one sample in a study of T cell changes during pregnancy in multiple sclerosis. The data were produced by immunoSEQ multiplex PCR, yet TCRdb's version contains in-frame clones alone and is incomplete. The profile shows about 100,000 clones, 90% to 95% of them singletons. The sequenced sample was peripheral blood, obtained before pregnancy. The receptors stem from a female donor with multiple sclerosis, enrolled in a pregnancy study. CDR3s include the opening cysteine and the closing phenylalanine or tryptophan. D genes are given only for firm matches. Clone size is given for some rows only: seen once, a few or many times, or a class if the clone is expanded.

TRBJ2-7 | . | . | TRBV5-1 | CASSLATGTYEQYF
TRBJ1-2 | TRBD1 | . | TRBV6-1 | CASRGDSNYGYTF
TRBJ2-2 | TRBD1 | . | TRBV14 | CASSQDLVPYARQGAGTGELFF
TRBJ1-2 | . | . | TRBV6-1 | CASMVPYRSNYGYTF
TRBJ2-1 | . | . | TRBV11-1 | CASSFRRDNEQFF
TRBJ2-3 | . | . | TRBV25-1 | CASSDLTDTQYF
TRBJ2-7 | . | . | TRBV4-1 | CASSQVQAGEQYF
TRBJ2-3 | TRBD2 | . | TRBV5-1 | CASSLPGTSSDTQYF
TRBJ2-1 | TRBD2 | . | TRBV27 | CASRNIAGAYNEQFF
TRBJ1-1 | . | . | TRBV25-1 | CASSDGQGTEAFF
TRBJ1-5 | TRBD1 | . | TRBV28 | CASSLWTGDDQPQHF
TRBJ2-5 | TRBD2 | . | TRBV4-1 | CASSKGLVRETQYF
TRBJ2-1 | . | . | TRBV10-1 | CASSIGRETEQFF
TRBJ2-3 | TRBD2 | . | TRBV11-3 | CASSPGLAGGDTQYF
TRBJ2-2 | . | . | TRBV27 | CASRGSYTGELFF
TRBJ2-7 | TRBD1 | . | TRBV28 | CASSWDRSSYEQYF
TRBJ2-1 | TRBD2 | . | TRBV4-2 | CASSPRLAVPDGDEQFF
TRBJ1-1 | . | . | TRBV11-1 | CASSFRGGAMNTEAFF
TRBJ2-3 | . | . | TRBV5-1 | CASSSAQGSGTDTQYF
TRBJ2-1 | TRBD2 | once | TRBV19 | CATTTSGYNEQFF
TRBJ1-5 | . | . | TRBV19 | CASSDNSNQPQHF
TRBJ2-3 | TRBD2 | . | TRBV9 | CASSLQASGGADTQYF
TRBJ2-5 | TRBD2 | . | TRBV6-6 | CASTKGLAGAGETQYF
TRBJ2-1 | TRBD2 | . | TRBV29-1 | CSTLAGGPGNEQFF